A selection of T cell receptor beta chains follows, all from one sample in a study of T cell changes during pregnancy in multiple sclerosis. Repertoires were generated with immunoSEQ multiplex PCR, while TCRdb's copy carries only in-frame clones and drops some. The sample records approximately 99,000 clones, 90% being singletons. Sample: peripheral blood, taken in the second trimester of pregnancy. The receptors derive from a female donor in good health, enrolled as a control in a pregnancy study. The CDR3 runs from the conserved cysteine through the conserved F or W. D genes are given only for firm matches.

D gene	V gene	J gene	CDR3 DNA	CDR3 protein
NA	TRBV7-8	TRBJ1-2	TGTGCCAGCAGCCCAGGGCGGGGAAGGGAGAACCTTAGCTATGGCTACACCTTC	CASSPGRGRENLSYGYTF
TRBD2	TRBV2	TRBJ2-5	TGTGCCAGCATGAGGGCTAGCGGGGGCCAAGAGACCCAGTACTTC	CASMRASGGQETQYF
TRBD1	TRBV6-6	TRBJ2-1	TGTGCCAGCAGTCCCACAGGGGACGGATACAATGAGCAGTTCTTC	CASSPTGDGYNEQFF
NA	TRBV7-9	TRBJ1-2	TGTGCCAGCAGCTCCGCCGACAGGTCGGGATATGGCTACACCTTC	CASSSADRSGYGYTF
NA	TRBV30	TRBJ1-2	TGTGCCTGGAACCGGGGGGATGGCTACACCTTC	CAWNRGDGYTF
TRBD1	TRBV25-1	TRBJ1-6	TGTGCCAGCAGTGTACATGGGACAGGGAGAAATTCACCCCTCCACTTT	CASSVHGTGRNSPLHF
TRBD1	TRBV19	TRBJ1-6	TGTGCCAGTAGTATTGGACAGGGAGAAAGTTCACCCCTCCACTTT	CASSIGQGESSPLHF
TRBD2	TRBV11-2	TRBJ2-7	TGTGCCAGCAGCTTACCTAGCGGGGGGTCTCTAAGCTCCTACGAGCAGTACTTC	CASSLPSGGSLSSYEQYF
NA	TRBV6-5	TRBJ2-3	TGTGCCAGCAGTTACGAACAGGGCACAGATACGCAGTATTTT	CASSYEQGTDTQYF
NA	TRBV7-9	TRBJ2-7	TGTGCCAGCAGCTTAACAGGGACGTACGAGCAGTACTTC	CASSLTGTYEQYF
NA	TRBV25-1	TRBJ1-1	TGTGCCAGCAGTGAATATAACGGCAGGGGGAACACTGAAGCTTTCTTT	CASSEYNGRGNTEAFF
NA	TRBV23-1	TRBJ1-6	TGCGCCAGCAGTCAATCCGTCGGGGGAGTCCCTATAATCTATAATTCACCCCTCCACTTT	CASSQSVGGVPIIYNSPLHF
TRBD1	TRBV5-8	TRBJ1-1	TGTGCCAGCAGCTTAGACAGGGGTCGGACTGAAGCTTTCTTT	CASSLDRGRTEAFF
NA	TRBV15	TRBJ2-1	TGTGCCACCAGCAGAGGAGCGGAGGATCGTTACGGCCTGATCCATGAGCAGTTCTTC	CATSRGAEDRYGLIHEQFF
NA	TRBV5-1	TRBJ1-1	TGCGCCAGCAGCTTGCTCCGGGGTCGTAACACTGAAGCTTTCTTT	CASSLLRGRNTEAFF